This T cell receptor beta chain was documented in a study of control samples from healthy donors and cancer patients. The assay was immunoSEQ multiplex PCR, and TCRdb's table has in-frame clones only and misses some. The repertoire holds roughly 58,000 clones, about 90% seen once, with roughly 13% in the top ten. The CDR3 is 14 amino acids. CDR1 and CDR2 (germline): LGHDT, YNNKEL (reference sequence). V dropped 1 base and J dropped 7; count of bases not matched to a gene: 6. Sample: PBMCs. The chain uses TRBV3-1 (or the pseudogene TRBV3-2) and TRBJ1-2; 7 nucleotides agree with TRBD1. The TCR comes from a woman aged 60 to 75 with lung cancer. The CDR3 loop reads CASSQGQGVGGYTF. Here the CDR3 DNA reads TGTGCCAGCAGCCAAGGACAGGGAGTCGGTGGCTACACCTTC.